These 31 T cell receptor beta chains originate from one sample sequenced in a study of shared clonotypes between healthy human individuals. Method: immunoSEQ multiplex PCR; TCRdb's copy keeps in-frame clones and lacks some. The sample contains some 2,100,000 clones, about 94% of which appear only once. The sequenced sample consisted of naive CD4+ T cells sorted from blood. Subset of the sample: CD45RA+ positively selected. The source is a man in his late teens or twenties in good health.

The rearrangement links TRBV4-1 to TRBJ1-6; no reliable D call. Germline V gene lookup returns CDR1 MGHRA and CDR2 YSYEKL. Trimming removed 0 bases from V and 13 bases from J, with 10 bases in between. There are 13 residues in the CDR3. The CDR3 nucleotides read TGCGCCAGCAGCCAAGAAAAGGATTTCCCCCTCCACTTT. It yields the protein CASSQEKDFPLHF.

This chain uses TRBV9 with TRBJ2-7; maybe TRBD1 (5 bases). Germline V lookup: CDR1 SGDLS, CDR2 YYNGEE. Trimming took 0 bases from V and 2 from J, leaving 9 bases between them. There are 14 residues in the CDR3. The CDR3 loop is CASSVDVGPYEQYF. Written as DNA, the CDR3 is TGTGCCAGCAGCGTAGATGTGGGGCCCTACGAGCAGTACTTC.

The chain links TRBV11-2 to TRBJ2-7; 9 bases are a match to TRBD1. The CDR3 runs 15 residues. The V gene's germline CDR1 is SGHAT and CDR2 FQNNGV. V shed 5 bases and J 0 bases; nucleotides not matched to a gene: 5. CDR3 amino acids: CASSDRDRVSYEQYF. As DNA, the CDR3 is TGTGCCAGCAGCGACCGGGACAGGGTCTCCTACGAGCAGTACTTC.

The chain combines TRBV15 with TRBJ2-7; D is perhaps TRBD2 (5 bases). The CDR3 extends over 17 amino acids. The V end was cut by 0 bases, the J end by 0 bases, with 15 bases between. Germline CDR1 reads LNHNV; CDR2 reads YYDKDF (reference sequence). The CDR3, as DNA: TGTGCCACCAGCAGAGAAGCGGCCGGCAGCTTCTCCTACGAGCAGTACTTC. The encoded protein is CATSREAAGSFSYEQYF.

This sequence joins TRBV2 and TRBJ1-6; no reliable D call. Trimming removed 7 bases from V and 10 bases from J, with 8 bases in between. This CDR3 contains 11 residues. Germline V CDR1 and CDR2: SNHLY, FYNNEI. CDR3 in DNA: TGTGCCAGCACCATGGACTCACCCCTCCACTTT. Encoded protein: CASTMDSPLHF.

The V and J genes are TRBV6-1 and TRBJ2-1, with 11 nucleotides matching TRBD2. The CDR3 extends over 15 amino acids. Trimming at V came to 6 bases and at J to 1 base, leaving 2 bases not matched to a gene. Germline CDR1 and CDR2: MNHNS and SASEGT. The CDR3 region is CASRGLAVSYNEQFF. The DNA of the CDR3 is TGTGCCAGCAGGGGACTAGCGGTTTCCTACAATGAGCAGTTCTTC.

The chain uses TRBV5-1 and TRBJ1-3, with TRBD1 matching 8 bases. The CDR3 is 14 residues long. J was trimmed by 2 bases and V by 4 bases; bases with no gene match: 2. The germline gives CDR1 SGHRS, CDR2 YFSETQ. In nucleotides, the CDR3 is TGCGCCAGCAGCGAGACAGGGGCTGGAAACACCATATATTTT. Amino acids: CASSETGAGNTIYF. Drawing the rest from reference TRBV5-1 and TRBJ1-3, the complete variable domain is KAGVTQTPRYLIKTRGQQVTLSCSPISGHRSVSWYQQTPGQGLQFLFEYFSETQRNKGNFPGRFSGRQFSNSRSEMNVSTLELGDSALYLCASSETGAGNTIYFGEGSWLTVV.

J is TRBJ2-1 and V is TRBV7-2; 7 bases map to TRBD2. This CDR3 region has 12 residues. CDR1 and CDR2 from the germline V gene are SGHTA and FQGNSA. Trimming cost V 1 base and J 12 bases; bases outside gene matches: 3. CDR3 sequence (DNA): TGTGCCAGCAGCTTAGGGTCTAGCGGGCAGTTCTTC. Protein product: CASSLGSSGQFF.

The rearrangement links TRBV6-1 to TRBJ1-1; no clear D gene. CDR1 is MNHNS and CDR2 is SASEGT in the germline V gene. The CDR3 length is 11 residues. V was trimmed by 8 bases and J by 4 bases, leaving 8 bases between them. CDR3 coding DNA: TGTGCCAGCGGGCGAGTCACTGAAGCTTTCTTT. Protein sequence: CASGRVTEAFF.

Only one count was recorded for this clone. V and J are TRBV6-1 and TRBJ2-5, with D possibly matching TRBD2 (5 bases). The length of the CDR3 is 16 residues. V shed 3 bases and J shed 0 bases, with 14 bases lying between them. Germline CDR1 reads MNHNS; CDR2 reads SASEGT. Written as DNA, the CDR3 is TGTGCCAGCAGTGAGGCGAGGACTGGGAACCAAGAGACCCAGTACTTC. This sequence encodes CASSEARTGNQETQYF.

The rearrangement uses TRBV6-1 and TRBJ1-4, with 10 bases matching TRBD1. The trim removed 1 base at V and 14 bases at J, leaving 7 bases unmatched. Germline CDR1 is MNHNS and CDR2 is SASEGT. There are 14 residues in the CDR3. The CDR3: CASSEGDRGPRLFF. For the CDR3, the DNA is TGTGCCAGCAGTGAAGGGGACAGGGGACCCCGGCTGTTTTTT.

The V gene is TRBV29-1, the J gene TRBJ2-1; D is tentatively TRBD1 or TRBD2 (5 bases each). V was clipped by 6 bases and J by 0 bases, with 12 bases between them. The CDR3 has 14 residues. CDR1 is SQVTM and CDR2 is ANQGSEA in the germline V gene. CDR3: CSVGKGSSYNEQFF. CDR3 in DNA: TGCAGCGTGGGAAAGGGGAGCTCCTACAATGAGCAGTTCTTC.

This chain uses TRBV28 with TRBJ2-7; tentative D call: TRBD2 (6 bases). The CDR3 contains 16 residues. The ends were cut back, 6 bases at V and 0 bases at J, with 18 bases in the middle. CDR1 and CDR2 (germline): MDHEN, SYDVKM. The CDR3 spells CASSFSGVFGSYEQYF. The CDR3 DNA sequence: TGTGCCAGCAGCTTCTCGGGGGTATTTGGCTCCTACGAGCAGTACTTC.

V gene TRBV28 combines with J gene TRBJ1-2; 8 bases fit TRBD1. Germline CDR1 reads MDHEN; CDR2 reads SYDVKM. Germline trimming cut 6 bases from V and 4 bases from J; bases unmatched to any gene: 7. The CDR3 runs to 14 residues. The CDR3 DNA follows: TGTGCCAGCAGGGGACAGGAGTCGTCCTATGGCTACACCTTC. Its protein is CASRGQESSYGYTF.

The genes are TRBV27 and TRBJ1-4; TRBD1 might be the D (5 bases). V dropped 6 bases and J dropped 4 bases, with 12 bases sitting between them. The CDR3 runs to 14 residues. CDR1 MNHEY and CDR2 SMNVEV come from the germline V gene (reference sequence). The CDR3 coding sequence is TGTGCCAGCAGGGACCAGGGCCTTAATGAAAAACTGTTTTTT. Translated: CASRDQGLNEKLFF.

This clone appeared a single time. The gene calls are TRBV5-1 and TRBJ2-2, with D tentatively TRBD1 or TRBD2 (5 bases each). With 6 bases removed from V and 0 bases from J, the gap between germline ends came to 15 bases. Germline V gene data show CDR1 as SGHRS and CDR2 as YFSETQ. The CDR3 extends over 16 amino acids. The CDR3 bases are TGCGCCAGCACCTCCACCGGGACGACGAACACCGGGGAGCTGTTTTTT. This sequence encodes CASTSTGTTNTGELFF.

The CDR3 loop reads CASSQGGYEQYF. CDR3 sequence (DNA): TGTGCCAGCAGTCAAGGGGGCTACGAGCAGTACTTC. This chain links TRBV6-6 with TRBJ2-7; maybe TRBD1 (6 bases). CDR1 MNHNY and CDR2 SVGAGI come from the germline V gene (reference sequence). The CDR3 is 12 residues long. With 5 bases removed from V and 3 bases from J, the gap between germline ends came to 8 bases.

The genes are TRBV10-3 and TRBJ1-2; D is undetermined. The CDR3 runs to 15 residues. V was shortened by 2 bases and J by 8 bases, with 18 bases between the two germline ends. From germline, CDR1 is ENHRY and CDR2 SYGVKD. DNA for the CDR3: TGTGCCATCAGTGAGCCTCGGACCGGGTTAAGAGGCTACACCTTC. Encoded protein: CAISEPRTGLRGYTF.

The chain uses TRBV4-1 and TRBJ2-7; 10 positions match TRBD1. The CDR3 length is 15 residues. With V trimmed by 2 bases and J by 3 bases, 4 bases remained unmatched. Germline V gene sequence: CDR1 MGHRA, CDR2 YSYEKL. DNA for the CDR3: TGCGCCAGCAGCCAATTCCGGACAGGGGGCTACGAGCAGTACTTC. Translation gives CASSQFRTGGYEQYF.

This clone was seen once. This chain joins TRBV5-1 and TRBJ1-1; TRBD1 agrees at 7 bases. The junction had 5 bases not matched to a gene; V was cut back by 0 bases and J by 6 bases. The CDR3 loop spans 14 amino acids. The germline V gene has CDR1 SGHRS and CDR2 YFSETQ. The CDR3 region is CASSLGGTVAEAFF. CDR3 sequence (DNA): TGCGCCAGCAGCTTGGGAGGGACAGTAGCTGAAGCTTTCTTT.

With regard to this clone: This same CDR3 is encoded by further DNA sequences in the sample. The chain carries TRBV6-1 and TRBJ1-1; D is possibly TRBD1 (6 bases). Germline CDR1 reads MNHNS; CDR2 reads SASEGT. Trimming shortened V by 5 bases and J by 0 bases, and 13 bases separated the two germline ends. The CDR3 totals 15 residues. This CDR3 is CASSPRTVMNTEAFF. The CDR3 nucleotides read TGTGCCAGCAGTCCCCGGACAGTGATGAACACTGAAGCTTTCTTT.

The chain combines TRBV18 with TRBJ2-7; 10 bases map to TRBD1. CDR3 length: 15 residues. The V gene's germline CDR1 is KGHSH and CDR2 LQKENI. Germline trimming cut 8 bases from V and 0 bases from J; bases unmatched to any gene: 7. The CDR3 DNA sequence: TGTGCCAGCCGAGTGACAGGGGGCTTCTCCTACGAGCAGTACTTC. Amino acid sequence: CASRVTGGFSYEQYF.

V usage is TRBV11-2 and J usage is TRBJ2-2, with 7 bases that match TRBD2. The CDR3 length is 18 residues. The ends lost 2 bases at V and 1 base at J; junction bases unmatched: 10. Looked up from germline, CDR1 is SGHAT and CDR2 is FQNNGV. As DNA, the CDR3 is TGTGCCAGCAGCTTACGTAGCGGGCGCCCGGGGAACACCGGGGAGCTGTTTTTT. Protein product: CASSLRSGRPGNTGELFF. The full variable domain, with the rest looked up from reference TRBV11-2 and TRBJ2-2, is EAGVAQSPRYKIIEKRQSVAFWCNPISGHATLYWYQQILGQGPKLLIQFQNNGVVDDSQLPKDRFSAERLKGVDSTLKIQPAKLEDSAVYLCASSLRSGRPGNTGELFFGEGSRLTVL.

This chain uses TRBV4-1 with TRBJ1-2, with TRBD1 matching 7 bases. The V segment lost 2 bases and the J segment 3 bases; nucleotides outside the gene matches: 6. CDR3 size: 15 residues. CDR1 and CDR2 (germline): MGHRA, YSYEKL. The chain's CDR3 is CASSQQRQGYYGYTF. The CDR3, as DNA: TGCGCCAGCAGCCAACAAAGACAGGGTTACTATGGCTACACCTTC.

The chain combines TRBV7-2 with TRBJ2-1; perhaps D is TRBD1 or TRBD2 (6 bases each). V lost 5 bases, J lost 5 bases, and 25 bases lay in between. There are 18 residues in the CDR3. Germline loops: CDR1 SGHTA, CDR2 FQGNSA. The CDR3 region is CASSPWGAGSLRHNEQFF. In nucleotides, the CDR3 is TGTGCCAGCAGCCCATGGGGGGCCGGTTCACTCAGGCACAATGAGCAGTTCTTC.

The gene calls are TRBV28 and TRBJ2-1; a possible D gene is TRBD1 (6 bases). Between the trimmed V and J ends, which lost 5 bases and 3 bases, there was a span of 14 bases. Germline loops: CDR1 MDHEN, CDR2 SYDVKM. The length of the CDR3 is 15 residues. In DNA, the CDR3 is TGTGCCAGCAGTCCCGGGACACCGAGCTACAATGAGCAGTTCTTC. It is translated as CASSPGTPSYNEQFF.

CDR3 sequence: CASSLESPVAKNIQYF. CDR3 coding DNA: TGTGCCAGCAGCCTGGAGAGTCCAGTAGCCAAAAACATTCAGTACTTC. The chain joins TRBV7-2 to TRBJ2-4; D call uncertain. Trimming removed 5 bases at V and 0 bases at J, with 14 bases between. Per the germline V gene, CDR1 is SGHTA and CDR2 is FQGNSA. The CDR3 covers 16 residues.

This chain links TRBV15 with TRBJ1-1; TRBD1 is a possible D gene (6 bases). The CDR3 contains 17 residues. The germline V gene encodes CDR1 LNHNV and CDR2 YYDKDF (reference sequence). V lost 1 base to trimming and J lost 4 bases, with 19 bases between them. CDR3 coding DNA: TGTGCCACCAGCAGAGGTGGGGGGGGCGGCTTTACCACTGAAGCTTTCTTT. It translates to CATSRGGGGGFTTEAFF. Based on the CDR3 plus reference TRBV15 and TRBJ1-1, the full variable domain is DAMVIQNPRYQVTQFGKPVTLSCSQTLNHNVMYWYQQKSSQAPKLLFHYYDKDFNNEADTPDNFQSRRPNTSFCFLDIRSPGLGDTAMYLCATSRGGGGGFTTEAFFGQGTRLTVV.

This CDR3 reads CASSFGQLLYGYTF. CDR3 nucleotides: TGTGCCAGCAGCTTCGGACAGCTTCTTTATGGCTACACCTTC. V is TRBV6-1 and J is TRBJ1-2, with D tentatively TRBD1 (6 bases). Germline CDR1 and CDR2: MNHNS and SASEGT. The CDR3 extends over 14 amino acids. Trimming cost V 6 bases and J 5 bases, with 16 bases left between them.

The chain carries TRBV30 and TRBJ2-4, with D perhaps TRBD2 (6 bases). The CDR3 sequence is 14 residues long. The V gene's germline CDR1 is GTSNPN and CDR2 SVGIG (reference sequence). V lost 2 bases to trimming and J lost 10 bases, with 18 bases between them. CDR3 sequence: CAWSRGNSAGIQYF. In DNA, the CDR3 is TGTGCCTGGAGTCGGGGGAACTCTGCAGGGATTCAGTACTTC.

The chain joins TRBV27 to TRBJ2-5; D might be TRBD2 (6 bases). Germline V CDR1 and CDR2: MNHEY, SMNVEV (reference sequence). The V gene lost 0 bases and the J gene lost 7 bases, with 12 bases spanning the gap. The CDR3 contains 14 residues. The CDR3 sequence is CASSLSSGPGTQYF. CDR3 coding DNA: TGTGCCAGCAGTTTATCTAGCGGTCCTGGGACCCAGTACTTC.